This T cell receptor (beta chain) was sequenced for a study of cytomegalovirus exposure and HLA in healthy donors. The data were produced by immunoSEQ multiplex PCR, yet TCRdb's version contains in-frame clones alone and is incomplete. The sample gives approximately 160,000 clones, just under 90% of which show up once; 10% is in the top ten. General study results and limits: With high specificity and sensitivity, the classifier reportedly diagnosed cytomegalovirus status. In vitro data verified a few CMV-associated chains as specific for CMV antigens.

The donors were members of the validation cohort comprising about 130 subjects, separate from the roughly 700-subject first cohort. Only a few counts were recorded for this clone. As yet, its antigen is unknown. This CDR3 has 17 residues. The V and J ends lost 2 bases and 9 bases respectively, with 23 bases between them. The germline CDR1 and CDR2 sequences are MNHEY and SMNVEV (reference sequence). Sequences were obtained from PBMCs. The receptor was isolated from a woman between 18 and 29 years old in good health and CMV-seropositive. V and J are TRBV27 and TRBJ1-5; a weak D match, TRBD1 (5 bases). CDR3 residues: CASSLRLGRADLWPQHF. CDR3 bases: TGTGCCAGCAGTTTACGACTAGGCAGGGCCGACCTTTGGCCCCAGCATTTT.